This T cell receptor (beta chain) was identified during a study of blood T cell repertoires in COVID-19. Assay used: immunoSEQ multiplex PCR; TCRdb lists only in-frame clones, some missing. Found here are hundreds of thousands of clones, about 90% of them singletons; the top ten hold approximately 2%. The TCR sequence derives from a woman between 25 and 40 years old who had recovered from COVID-19. Sequenced input: peripheral blood.

The CDR3 reads CASSFLQGSGEKLFF. The CDR3 DNA follows: TGTGCCAGCAGCTTCCTCCAGGGCTCCGGTGAAAAACTGTTTTTT. The V call is TRBV5-5, the J call TRBJ1-4; D perhaps matches TRBD1 (5 bases). The V end lost 2 bases, the J end lost 7 bases, and 15 bases lay between the germline ends. Germline values: CDR1 SGHKS, CDR2 YYEKEE (reference sequence). The CDR3 is 15 residues long.